The sequence of this T cell receptor beta chain was determined in a study of T cells in Graves' hyperthyroidism and ophthalmopathy. V lost 4 bases to trimming and J lost 6 bases, with 13 bases between them. CDR1 and CDR2 from the germline V gene are ENHRY and SYGVKD. The CDR3 extends over 14 amino acids. Template material for amplifying TCR beta CDR3 regions consisted of RNA transcripts. First-round RT-PCR with HTBI primers amplified the TCR CDR3 region. One entry per CDR3 protein results from TCRdb running MiXCR on the multiplex PCR reads. The data show hundreds of thousands of distinct CDR3 sequences, 35% to 40% seen once.

The chain employs TRBV10-3 and TRBJ1-5, with D unresolved. The sequence derives from a man younger than 35 with Graves' hyperthyroidism. Sequencing was performed on blood. The CDR3 nucleotides are TGTGCCATCAGTGGGTCCGGGCTAGGTCAGCCCCAGCATTTT. Amino acid sequence: CAISGSGLGQPQHF.